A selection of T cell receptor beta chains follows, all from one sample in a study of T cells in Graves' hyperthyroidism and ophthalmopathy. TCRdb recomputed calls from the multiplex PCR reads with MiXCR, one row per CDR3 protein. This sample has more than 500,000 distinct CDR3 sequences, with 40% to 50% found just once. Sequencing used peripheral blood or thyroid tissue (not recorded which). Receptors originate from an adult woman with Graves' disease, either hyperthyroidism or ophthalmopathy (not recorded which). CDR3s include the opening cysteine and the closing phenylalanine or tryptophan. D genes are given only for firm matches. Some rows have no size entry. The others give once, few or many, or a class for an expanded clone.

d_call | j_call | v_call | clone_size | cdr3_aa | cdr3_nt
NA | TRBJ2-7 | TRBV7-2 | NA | CASSLATGPYEQYF | TGTGCCAGCAGCTTAGCTACGGGGCCGTACGAGCAGTACTTC
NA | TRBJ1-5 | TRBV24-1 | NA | CATSDLGETQHF | TGTGCCACCAGTGATTTGGGGGAGACCCAGCATTTT
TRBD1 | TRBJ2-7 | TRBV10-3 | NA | CAISKGGQGNEQYF | TGTGCCATCTCTAAGGGGGGACAGGGTAACGAGCAGTACTTC
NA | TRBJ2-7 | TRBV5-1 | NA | CASTMGGPSYEQYF | TGCGCCAGCACAATGGGGGGACCCTCCTACGAGCAGTACTTC
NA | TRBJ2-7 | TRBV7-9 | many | CASSLQGAYEQYF | TGTGCCAGCAGCTTACAAGGGGCCTACGAGCAGTACTTC
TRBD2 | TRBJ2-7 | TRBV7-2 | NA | CASSLDGGRETYEQYF | TGTGCCAGCAGCTTAGATGGAGGGAGGGAAACCTACGAGCAGTACTTC
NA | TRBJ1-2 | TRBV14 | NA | CASRHPPGTMGYGYTF | TGTGCCAGCAGACACCCGCCGGGCACTATGGGCTATGGCTACACCTTC
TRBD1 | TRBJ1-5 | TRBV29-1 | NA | CSALGDRGNQPQHF | TGCAGCGCTCTTGGGGACAGGGGCAATCAGCCCCAGCATTTT
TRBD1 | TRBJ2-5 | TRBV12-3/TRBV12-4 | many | CASSRDRVSQYF | TGTGCCAGCAGTCGGGACAGGGTGTCCCAGTACTTC
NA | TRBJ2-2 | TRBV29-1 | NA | CSVAWDWMNTGELFF | TGCAGCGTTGCTTGGGACTGGATGAACACCGGGGAGCTGTTTTTT
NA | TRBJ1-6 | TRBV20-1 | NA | CSAHAHNPFNSPLHF | TGCAGTGCCCATGCCCATAACCCTTTTAATTCACCCCTCCACTTT
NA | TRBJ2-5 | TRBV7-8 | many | CASSLTQGRLSTQYF | TGTGCCAGCAGCTTAACGCAGGGAAGGCTTTCGACCCAGTACTTC
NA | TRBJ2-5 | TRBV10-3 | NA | CAISEGEAETQYF | TGTGCCATCAGTGAGGGGGAGGCGGAGACCCAGTACTTC
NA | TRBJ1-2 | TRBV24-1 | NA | CATSDPLRGYTF | TGTGCCACCAGTGACCCCTTGCGTGGCTACACCTTC
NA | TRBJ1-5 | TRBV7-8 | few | CASSESGHSNQPQHF | TGTGCCAGCAGTGAATCAGGGCATAGCAATCAGCCCCAGCATTTT
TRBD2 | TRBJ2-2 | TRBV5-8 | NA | CASTPGRGDTGELFF | TGTGCCAGCACGCCCGGGAGGGGAGACACCGGGGAGCTGTTTTTT
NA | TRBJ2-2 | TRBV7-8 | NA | CASSLDTELFF | TGTGCCAGCAGCTTAGATACTGAGCTGTTTTTT
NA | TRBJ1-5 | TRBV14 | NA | CASSQDRGTQHF | TGTGCCAGCAGCCAAGATCGGGGGACCCAGCATTTT
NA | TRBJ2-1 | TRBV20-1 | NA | CSATATNKGGEQFF | TGCAGTGCGACGGCAACAAACAAGGGAGGTGAGCAGTTCTTC
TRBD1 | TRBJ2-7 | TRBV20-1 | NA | CSARTTDRGRNEQYF | TGCAGTGCTAGAACTACAGACAGGGGGCGGAACGAGCAGTACTTC
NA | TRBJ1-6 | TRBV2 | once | CASSPARVSSPLHF | TGTGCCAGCAGTCCCGCCAGGGTCAGCTCACCCCTCCACTTT
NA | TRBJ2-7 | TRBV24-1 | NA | CATLDSSYEQYF | TGTGCCACCCTGGACAGCTCCTACGAGCAGTACTTC